The next 24 T cell receptor beta chains were all read from a single sample in a study of beta chain features in type 1 diabetes. Regarding the study as a whole: There was a moderate but significant shortening of TCRB CDR3s in all four CD4+ subsets of Type 1 diabetes patients.

Expressed TCRB transcripts were sequenced, since all the RNA that had been isolated was reverse transcribed. Sequencing used immunoSEQ multiplex PCR; TCRdb keeps in-frame clones, though not all of them. The sample yields 250,000 to 300,000 clones, less than 30% seen once. These receptors' targets are unknown. The sample taken for sequencing was naive CD4+ T cells from blood. All receptors derive from a woman in her twenties or thirties with type 1 diabetes.

This clone was counted a few times. The chain is built from TRBV16 and TRBJ1-3, with 12 bases aligning to TRBD1. V dropped 4 bases and J dropped 7; count of bases not matched to a gene: 5. Germline CDR1 and CDR2: KGHSY and FQNENV. This CDR3 has 15 amino acids. This CDR3 reads CASSRGTGGENTIYF. The CDR3 DNA sequence: TGTGCCAGCAGCCGCGGGACAGGGGGCGAGAACACCATATATTTT.

This clone was seen a few times. The chain couples TRBV5-1 to TRBJ2-7, with D possibly being TRBD2 (6 bases). Trimming stripped 4 bases from V and 2 bases from J, with 10 bases between. Germline V lookup: CDR1 SGHRS, CDR2 YFSETQ. The length of the CDR3 is 13 residues. CDR3 protein: CASSQGLTYEQYF. The CDR3 DNA is TGCGCCAGCAGCCAGGGACTTACCTACGAGCAGTACTTC.

This clone is a singleton in its sample. CDR3 coding DNA: TGCAGCGTTCGCGGGAGCGGGAGGGCCTACGAGCAGTACTTC. Protein: CSVRGSGRAYEQYF. This chain uses TRBV29-1 with TRBJ2-7, with 10 bases that match TRBD2. The CDR3 sequence is 14 residues long. Germline V gene data show CDR1 as SQVTM and CDR2 as ANQGSEA. J gave up 2 bases and V 5 bases, and 6 bases lay outside the gene matches.

Note on this clone: Other DNA sequences within the sample encode an identical CDR3. This chain links TRBV30 with TRBJ2-7; maybe TRBD1 (5 bases). The V end lost 2 bases, the J end lost 0 bases, and 8 bases lay between the germline ends. Germline V gene lookup returns CDR1 GTSNPN and CDR2 SVGIG (reference sequence). This CDR3 comprises 13 residues. CDR3 bases: TGTGCCTGGAGTAGGGGCAGCTCCTACGAGCAGTACTTC. It codes for CAWSRGSSYEQYF.

This clone was detected only a few times. The rearrangement links TRBV28 to TRBJ2-3; D remains unclear. This CDR3 is 15 amino acids long. V dropped 3 bases and J dropped 4 bases, with 14 bases sitting between them. Looked up from germline, CDR1 is MDHEN and CDR2 is SYDVKM. The CDR3 bases are TGTGCCAGCAGTTTCTCCGTTGCCGGGTCAGATACGCAGTATTTT. Amino acid sequence: CASSFSVAGSDTQYF.

The J gene is TRBJ2-1, the V gene TRBV29-1; 12 nucleotides agree with TRBD2. The CDR3 sequence is 14 residues long. Germline assignment: CDR1 SQVTM and CDR2 ANQGSEA. Germline trimming cut 7 bases from V and 5 bases from J; bases unmatched to any gene: 6. CDR3 DNA sequence: TGCAGCGGATTTAGACTAGCGGGAGACAATGAGCAGTTCTTC. Translation: CSGFRLAGDNEQFF.

The table lists this clone with a few counts. The chain combines TRBV28 with TRBJ2-7; perhaps TRBD2 as D (6 bases). CDR1 and CDR2 from the germline V gene are MDHEN and SYDVKM. The CDR3 spans 12 residues. V lost 6 bases and J lost 4, with 10 bases in between. The CDR3 region has the DNA TGTGCCAGCAGATTTGGAGGGTACGAGCAGTACTTC. Translation gives CASRFGGYEQYF.

This chain links TRBV19 with TRBJ2-1; the match to TRBD2 covers 8 bases. Germline V gene lookup returns CDR1 LNHDA and CDR2 SQIVND (reference sequence). This CDR3 has 11 amino acids. CDR3 nucleotide sequence: TGTGCGACCGGGACTAGCAATGAGCAGTTCTTC. Amino acids: CATGTSNEQFF.

The rearrangement uses TRBV19 and TRBJ2-2; 9 bases fit TRBD2. This CDR3 contains 14 residues. The J segment lost 6 bases and the V segment lost 1 base, leaving 0 bases of the junction unmatched. Germline CDR1 is LNHDA and CDR2 is SQIVND (reference sequence). The CDR3 sequence is CASSIGGRAGELFF. The CDR3 nucleotides are TGTGCCAGTAGTATAGGCGGGAGGGCCGGGGAGCTGTTTTTT.

This CDR3 is CASGFSRGSNQPQHF. The CDR3 DNA sequence: TGTGCTAGTGGTTTCTCCAGGGGAAGCAATCAGCCCCAGCATTTT. The rearrangement uses TRBV12-5 and TRBJ1-5; weak D call: TRBD1 (6 bases). The germline V gene has CDR1 LGHNT and CDR2 FRNRAP. V was shortened by 3 bases and J by 1 base, with 10 bases between the two germline ends. The CDR3 contains 15 residues.

This clone was counted once. The chain uses TRBV19 and TRBJ2-7; 13 bases align to TRBD2. The V gene's germline CDR1 is LNHDA and CDR2 SQIVND (reference sequence). CDR3 length: 15 residues. V shed 5 bases, J shed 2 bases, and the junction held 3 bases outside the gene matches. CDR3 protein: CASSSGLAGTYEQYF. CDR3 coding DNA: TGTGCCAGTAGTTCGGGACTAGCGGGAACCTACGAGCAGTACTTC.

This sequence joins TRBV6-6 and TRBJ2-7; TRBD1 agrees at 10 bases. The germline gives CDR1 MNHNY, CDR2 SVGAGI (reference sequence). The CDR3 runs 15 residues. The junction had 5 bases not matched to a gene; V was cut back by 6 bases and J by 0 bases. CDR3 region: CASRSGQGISYEQYF. DNA of the CDR3: TGTGCCAGCAGATCGGGACAGGGGATCTCCTACGAGCAGTACTTC.

For the CDR3, the DNA is TGTGCCAGCAGTGAAGAAGCGGGAGGGCCCCACGAGCAGTACTTC. Its protein is CASSEEAGGPHEQYF. The chain joins TRBV2 to TRBJ2-7; 10 bases match TRBD2. Germline V gene lookup returns CDR1 SNHLY and CDR2 FYNNEI. V trimming: 1 base; J trimming: 5 bases; junction bases outside the gene matches: 5. CDR3 size: 15 residues.

The table lists this clone with a few counts. The genes are TRBV5-1 and TRBJ2-7; weak D call: TRBD2 (6 bases). This CDR3 has 16 residues. Per the germline V gene, CDR1 is SGHRS and CDR2 is YFSETQ. V was shortened by 0 bases and J by 2 bases, with 15 bases between the two germline ends. The CDR3 sequence: CASSLASGERTYEQYF. In DNA, the CDR3 is TGCGCCAGCAGCTTGGCCTCGGGGGAGAGGACCTACGAGCAGTACTTC.

The chain uses TRBV4-2 and TRBJ1-2, with 12 bases matching TRBD1. The V and J ends lost 4 bases and 8 bases, in that order; junction bases with no gene match: 11. The germline V gene encodes CDR1 LGHNA and CDR2 YNFKEQ. The CDR3 has 16 residues. CDR3 sequence (DNA): TGTGCCAGCAGCCCGGGACAGGGGGCGACCTCGTGGGGCTACACCTTC. Its translation: CASSPGQGATSWGYTF.

This clone came up a few times. The chain combines TRBV30 with TRBJ2-1, with TRBD2 matching over 14 bases. Germline CDR1 GTSNPN, CDR2 SVGIG (reference sequence). The CDR3 covers 22 residues. V shed 1 base, J shed 4 bases, and the junction held 21 bases outside the gene matches. CDR3 bases: TGTGCCTGGAGTGGACCTCGCCCGGGACAAAGCGGACTAGCGGGAGGATACAATGAGCAGTTCTTC. Translation: CAWSGPRPGQSGLAGGYNEQFF.

The V call is TRBV7-2, the J call TRBJ2-7; 9 bases agree with TRBD2. Per germline, CDR1 SGHTA and CDR2 FQGNSA. The V segment lost 1 base and the J segment 4 bases; nucleotides outside the gene matches: 5. The CDR3 covers 15 residues. The CDR3 here is CASSLDISGSYEQYF. The CDR3 nucleotides are TGTGCCAGCAGCTTAGATATTAGCGGGAGTTACGAGCAGTACTTC.

This clone was seen only a few times. In DNA, the CDR3 is TGCAGCGTAGAGGGCTACACCTTC. It codes for CSVEGYTF. The chain combines TRBV29-1 with TRBJ1-2; no clear D. The CDR3 has 8 amino acids. The V gene lost 6 bases and the J gene lost 8 bases, with 4 bases spanning the gap. CDR1 SQVTM and CDR2 ANQGSEA come from the germline V gene.

Here the CDR3 reads CSVVAGLTTTGYTF. The CDR3 DNA sequence: TGCAGCGTTGTGGCAGGACTCACCACTACTGGCTACACCTTC. The V and J genes are TRBV29-1 and TRBJ1-2, with unresolved D. The V gene lost 4 bases and the J gene lost 7 bases, with 19 bases spanning the gap. The CDR3 has 14 amino acids. CDR1 and CDR2 (germline): SQVTM, ANQGSEA.

J is TRBJ1-1 and V is TRBV13; D is perhaps TRBD1 (6 bases). V was shortened by 4 bases and J by 0 bases, with 12 bases between the two germline ends. CDR3 length equals 15 residues. Germline V gene sequence: CDR1 PRHDT, CDR2 FYEKMQ (reference sequence). CDR3 coding DNA: TGTGCCAGCAGCTCAAGGGGACAAGTGAACACTGAAGCTTTCTTT. It codes for CASSSRGQVNTEAFF.

This chain links TRBV15 with TRBJ1-2; possible D gene TRBD1, 6 bases. V was trimmed by 5 bases and J by 5 bases, leaving 15 bases between them. The CDR3 length is 14 residues. Germline CDR1 reads LNHNV; CDR2 reads YYDKDF (reference sequence). DNA for the CDR3: TGTGCCACCAGCCCCCGGACAGTCGCTTATGGCTACACCTTC. Residues: CATSPRTVAYGYTF. Filled out from reference TRBV15 and TRBJ1-2, the complete variable domain reads DAMVIQNPRYQVTQFGKPVTLSCSQTLNHNVMYWYQQKSSQAPKLLFHYYDKDFNNEADTPDNFQSRRPNTSFCFLDIRSPGLGDTAMYLCATSPRTVAYGYTFGSGTRLTVV.

The chain combines TRBV9 with TRBJ2-1, with 8 nucleotides matching TRBD2. The germline V gene has CDR1 SGDLS and CDR2 YYNGEE. This CDR3 region has 15 residues. V lost 4 bases to trimming and J lost 6 bases; unmatched junction nucleotides: 9. The CDR3 protein is CASSLEGTRGNEQFF. The CDR3 region has the DNA TGTGCCAGCAGCCTTGAGGGGACTAGAGGCAATGAGCAGTTCTTC. Supplemented by reference TRBV9 and TRBJ2-1, the full variable domain reads DSGVTQTPKHLITATGQRVTLRCSPRSGDLSVYWYQQSLDQGLQFLIQYYNGEERAKGNILERFSAQQFPDLHSELNLSSLELGDSALYFCASSLEGTRGNEQFFGPGTRLTVL.

This clone was picked up a small number of times. The chain uses TRBV29-1 and TRBJ2-1, with a tentative D call TRBD1 (5 bases). Trimming took off 4 bases at V and 10 bases at J, with 11 bases between the two ends. The CDR3 has 11 amino acids. Germline V CDR1 and CDR2: SQVTM, ANQGSEA. CDR3 DNA: TGCAGCGTTGCCGACAGTACAGAGCAGTTCTTC. As protein: CSVADSTEQFF.

This clone showed up just a few times. V and J are TRBV29-1 and TRBJ2-1; 7 bases align to TRBD2. The V and J ends lost 2 bases and 6 bases, in that order; junction bases with no gene match: 4. The CDR3 has 13 amino acids. CDR1 is SQVTM, CDR2 ANQGSEA, per germline. The CDR3 nucleotides are TGCAGCGTTGAACTAGCGGTCCCCAATGAGCAGTTCTTC. It specifies CSVELAVPNEQFF.